These T cell receptor beta chains were read from a single sample in a study of blood T cell repertoires in COVID-19. Produced via immunoSEQ multiplex PCR; TCRdb's table is partial and in-frame only. The sample yields a few hundred thousand clones, roughly 80% seen once. The sequencing sample was made of peripheral blood. These receptors were taken from an elderly woman with acute or convalescent COVID-19. CDR3s include the opening cysteine and the closing phenylalanine or tryptophan. The D gene is left open where the match is weak. Expanded clones get a size class; other rows say once, few or many, or leave the size out.

TRBJ2-1 | few | TRBV15 | TRBD2 | CATSRGTSGRRNNEQFF | TGTGCCACCAGCAGAGGGACTAGCGGGAGGAGGAACAATGAGCAGTTCTTC
TRBJ1-5 | . | TRBV24-1 | TRBD1 | CATSATLGQGYLNQPQHF | TGTGCCACCAGTGCGACTTTGGGACAGGGCTACCTCAATCAGCCCCAGCATTTT
TRBJ2-1 | . | TRBV18 | . | CASAPVISYNEQFF | TGTGCCAGCGCTCCGGTGATCTCCTACAATGAGCAGTTCTTC
TRBJ2-5 | once | TRBV28 | TRBD1 | CASSTAGGARETQYF | TGTGCCAGCAGTACTGCAGGGGGCGCGAGGGAGACCCAGTACTTC
TRBJ2-5 | . | TRBV18 | . | CASSPFTNQETQYF | TGTGCCAGCTCACCGTTCACTAATCAAGAGACCCAGTACTTC
TRBJ2-7 | . | TRBV10-3 | TRBD1 | CAIKGTGGDYEQYF | TGTGCCATCAAGGGGACAGGAGGCGACTACGAGCAGTACTTC
TRBJ1-4 | once | TRBV4-2 | TRBD1 | CASSQTTGTGNEKLFF | TGTGCCAGCAGCCAAACAACCGGGACAGGGAATGAAAAACTGTTTTTT
TRBJ1-3 | few | TRBV20-1 | . | CSASGQVGNTIYF | TGCAGTGCTAGTGGGCAGGTCGGAAACACCATATATTTT
TRBJ1-4 | . | TRBV5-6 | TRBD1 | CASSRIDRDDEKLFF | TGTGCCAGCAGCCGTATTGACAGGGATGATGAAAAACTGTTTTTT
TRBJ1-1 | . | TRBV18 | . | CASSADRNTEAFF | TGTGCCAGCTCCGCGGACAGGAACACTGAAGCTTTCTTT
TRBJ2-4 | . | TRBV19 | . | CASSIVMRAERAKNIQYF | TGTGCCAGTAGTATAGTAATGAGGGCGGAGAGGGCCAAAAACATTCAGTACTTC
TRBJ1-4 | few | TRBV29-1 | TRBD1 | CSAIRTGEEKLFF | TGCAGCGCTATAAGGACAGGGGAAGAAAAACTGTTTTTT
TRBJ1-3 | once | TRBV11-2 | TRBD1 | CASSPGQGVQNTIYF | TGTGCCAGCAGCCCTGGACAGGGAGTTCAAAACACCATATATTTT
TRBJ1-1 | once | TRBV29-1 | TRBD1 | CLVVGVDRVGTEAFF | TGCCTAGTTGTGGGGGTGGACAGGGTGGGCACTGAAGCTTTCTTT
TRBJ1-3 | . | TRBV28 | . | CASTSGGGANSGNTIYF | TGTGCCAGCACTTCCGGCGGGGGGGCAAACTCTGGAAACACCATATATTTT
TRBJ2-7 | . | TRBV9 | . | CASSVGPSFEQYF | TGTGCCAGCAGCGTAGGGCCGTCCTTCGAGCAGTACTTC
TRBJ2-6 | . | TRBV3-1/TRBV3-2 | . | CASSQRSAGVAGANVLTF | TGTGCCAGCAGCCAAAGGTCGGCAGGGGTGGCTGGGGCCAACGTCCTGACTTTC
TRBJ2-1 | . | TRBV6-2/TRBV6-3 | TRBD2 | CASSKLAGNEQFF | TGTGCCAGCAGCAAACTAGCGGGCAATGAGCAGTTCTTC
TRBJ1-6 | once | TRBV7-2 | TRBD1 | CASSLGDRRNSPLHF | TGTGCCAGCAGCTTGGGGGACAGGCGTAATTCACCCCTCCACTTT
TRBJ2-2 | . | TRBV25-1 | TRBD2 | CASSDLAGNTGELFF | TGTGCCAGCAGTGACCTAGCGGGGAACACCGGGGAGCTGTTTTTT
TRBJ2-7 | once | TRBV27 | . | CASSPPRGQGNYEQYF | TGTGCCAGCAGTCCGCCCCGTGGGCAGGGAAACTACGAGCAGTACTTC
TRBJ2-7 | few | TRBV4-3 | TRBD1 | CASSHLGQVHEQYF | TGCGCCAGCAGCCACCTGGGACAGGTCCACGAGCAGTACTTC